This is a list of T cell receptor beta chains from one sample in a study of molecular identifiers for immune sequencing clone quantification. MiXCR, run by TCRdb on the PCR reads, gives a single entry per CDR3 protein. The repertoire holds about 630,000 distinct CDR3 sequences, with roughly 27% as singletons. Source material: naive CD8+ T cells from blood, with Jurkat cell RNA spiked in. These receptors were collected from a human donor in good health. Some libraries in this study had Jurkat cell RNA spiked in. Each CDR3 is given with its conserved first and last residue. The D gene is left open where the match is weak. Size values are once, few and many counts, or a class for expanded clones, and some rows have none.

size | J | D | V | DNA | CDR3
few | TRBJ2-5 | TRBD1 | TRBV28 | TGTGCCAGCAGTTATCCGGGACAGCACCAAGAGACCCAGTACTTC | CASSYPGQHQETQYF
many | TRBJ2-5 | . | TRBV5-1 | TGCGCCAGCAGCTTTCCCCATGAATCCGCGGGACAGTTTCAAGAGACCCAGTACTTC | CASSFPHESAGQFQETQYF
. | TRBJ2-7 | . | TRBV29-1 | TGCAGCGTTGATCATGGGCCCGAGCAGTACTTC | CSVDHGPEQYF
few | TRBJ1-2 | . | TRBV6-2/TRBV6-3 | TGTGCCAGCATCCCGACAGGCTCCTACTATGGCTACACCTTC | CASIPTGSYYGYTF
few | TRBJ2-1 | TRBD1 | TRBV12-5 | TGTGCTAGTGGGGATCCGGGACAGGGACTGAGGGAGCAGTTCTTC | CASGDPGQGLREQFF
. | TRBJ2-2 | TRBD2 | TRBV19 | TGTGCCAGTAGTATCAGCGGGAGTAACACCGGGGAGCTGTTTTTT | CASSISGSNTGELFF
many | TRBJ2-3 | TRBD2 | TRBV4-2 | TGTGCCAGCAGCCCCTCCGGGACTAGCGGGAGTCCAGATACGCAGTATTTT | CASSPSGTSGSPDTQYF
many | TRBJ1-1 | . | TRBV7-9 | TGTGCCAGCAGCGGAGGAACACTGAAACCTTTCTTT | CASSGGTLKPFF
. | TRBJ2-3 | . | TRBV27 | TGTGCCAGCAGTTTATTGAGCAGGGGCACAGATACGCAGTATTTT | CASSLLSRGTDTQYF
many | TRBJ1-1 | . | TRBV7-9 | TGTGCCAGCAGCTTAGATGGGGGGCTGGAAGCTTTCTTT | CASSLDGGLEAFF
many | TRBJ2-3 | TRBD2 | TRBV2 | TGTGCCATCCTGCAGGCTAGCGGGACCCCAGAGGCTAGCACAGATACGCAGTATTTT | CAILQASGTPEASTDTQYF
few | TRBJ2-1 | . | TRBV3-1 | TGTGCCAGCAGCATCTATCAGGGGCCAGAGAACAATGAGCAGTTCTTC | CASSIYQGPENNEQFF
few | TRBJ2-3 | . | TRBV20-1 | TGCAGTGCTAGAGATACAGGGACGGAGAGCGTCGAGGTCCCCACAGATACGCAGTATTTT | CSARDTGTESVEVPTDTQYF
many | TRBJ1-1 | . | TRBV30 | TGTGCCTTACAGGCAAACACTGAAGCTTTCTTT | CALQANTEAFF
. | TRBJ2-2 | . | TRBV5-6 | TGTGCCAGCAGCCCGGGCCCCGGCGGGGTCGGGGAGCTGTTTTTT | CASSPGPGGVGELFF
many | TRBJ2-7 | . | TRBV12-5 | TGTGCTAGTGGCCCGGTATTGAGTGACGAGCAGTACTTC | CASGPVLSDEQYF
few | TRBJ2-7 | . | TRBV20-1 | TGCAGTGCTAGAGGGCTTAGATTGGAGATCTACGAGCAGTACTTC | CSARGLRLEIYEQYF